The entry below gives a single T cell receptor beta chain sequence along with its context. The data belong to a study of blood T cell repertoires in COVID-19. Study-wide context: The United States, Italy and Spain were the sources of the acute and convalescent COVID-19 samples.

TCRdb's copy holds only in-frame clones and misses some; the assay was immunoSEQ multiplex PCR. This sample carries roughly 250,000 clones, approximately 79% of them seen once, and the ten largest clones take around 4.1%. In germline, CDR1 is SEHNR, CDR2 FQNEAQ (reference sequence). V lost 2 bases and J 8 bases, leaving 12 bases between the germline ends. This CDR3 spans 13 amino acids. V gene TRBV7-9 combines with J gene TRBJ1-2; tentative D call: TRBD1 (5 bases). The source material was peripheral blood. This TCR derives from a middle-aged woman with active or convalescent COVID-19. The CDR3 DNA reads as TGTGCCAGCAGCTTAATGGAGGGGCTCGGCTACACCTTC. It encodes CASSLMEGLGYTF. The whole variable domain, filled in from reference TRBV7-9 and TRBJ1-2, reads DTGVSQNPRHKITKRGQNVTFRCDPISEHNRLYWYRQTLGQGPEFLTYFQNEAQLEKSRLLSDRFSAERPKGSFSTLEIQRTEQGDSAMYLCASSLMEGLGYTFGSGTRLTVV.